This T cell receptor (beta chain) comes out of a study of blood T cell repertoires in COVID-19. For the study at large: The United States, Italy and Spain were the sources of the acute and convalescent COVID-19 samples. PBMCs, B-cell-depleted T cells, or T cells were the source of the cDNA or gDNA that made up the material.

Per the authors' pipeline: Amplification of reference gene primers was used by the study to estimate nucleated cell counts. The repertoire was sequenced with immunoSEQ multiplex PCR; TCRdb's copy has only in-frame clones and lacks some. The DNA gave D and trimming, while V, J and clone size come from that table. The sample consists of 90,000 to 150,000 clones, 65% to 90% of them appearing once. The CDR3 runs to 14 residues. Germline CDR1 SGHVS, CDR2 FQNEAQ. Germline trimming cut 4 bases from V and 10 bases from J; bases unmatched to any gene: 11. The receptor comes from an elderly man with acute or convalescent COVID-19. The sequencing sample was made of peripheral blood. The chain is built from TRBV7-8 and TRBJ2-7; 9 bases fit TRBD1. CDR3 DNA: TGTGCCAGCAGCTCGACCGGGACAGGGTCGTCCCAGTACTTC. Its translation: CASSSTGTGSSQYF.